What follows are 32 T cell receptor beta chains derived from one specimen sequenced in a study of vaccination and CD4 T cells after COVID-19. MiXCR, run by TCRdb on the PCR reads, gives a single entry per CDR3 protein. The table has 25,000 to 30,000 distinct CDR3 sequences, 51% seen once. Time point: late sampling 161 to 241 days after vaccination in a few convalescent patients. Sample: CD4+ T cells from blood, taken about 7 months after SARS-CoV-2 vaccination. These receptors all stem from a human donor who had recovered from COVID-19.

This clonotype was counted a few times. The CDR3 loop is CASSVPGLAGGSDTQYF. The CDR3 coding sequence is TGTGCCAGCAGCGTACCCGGACTAGCGGGAGGATCAGATACGCAGTATTTT. The rearrangement links TRBV7-2 to TRBJ2-3, with 14 positions matching TRBD2. The CDR3 runs to 17 residues. The germline CDR1 and CDR2 sequences are SGHTA and FQGNSA. The V and J ends lost 5 bases and 4 bases, in that order; junction bases with no gene match: 8.

The chain carries TRBV20-1 and TRBJ1-5; a possible D gene is TRBD1 (5 bases). Germline loops: CDR1 DFQATT, CDR2 SNEGSKA (reference sequence). Trimming removed 1 base at V and 4 bases at J, with 11 bases between. There are 14 residues in the CDR3. CDR3 residues: CSARVAGQNQPQHF. In DNA form, the CDR3 reads TGCAGTGCTAGAGTTGCAGGGCAAAATCAGCCCCAGCATTTT.

The V call is TRBV10-3, the J call TRBJ2-3; D perhaps matches TRBD2 (5 bases). The CDR3 has 14 residues. V was pared by 5 bases and J by 2 bases, with 11 bases between. Per the germline V gene, CDR1 is ENHRY and CDR2 is SYGVKD. CDR3 DNA sequence: TGTGCCATCAGTTCAACCGGGAACACAGATACGCAGTATTTT. It encodes CAISSTGNTDTQYF.

The gene calls are TRBV2 and TRBJ1-2; no clear D. Germline V gives CDR1 SNHLY, CDR2 FYNNEI. The CDR3 loop spans 14 amino acids. V was pared by 1 base and J by 4 bases, with 10 bases between. Here the CDR3 reads CASSEVGGIYGYTF. CDR3 sequence (DNA): TGTGCCAGCAGTGAAGTTGGAGGGATCTATGGCTACACCTTC.

The chain has TRBV15 and TRBJ2-3; D possibly corresponds to TRBD2 (6 bases). With 3 bases removed from V and 2 bases from J, the gap between germline ends came to 15 bases. This CDR3 region has 16 residues. Germline-derived CDR1 and CDR2 are LNHNV and YYDKDF (reference sequence). CDR3 amino acids: CATSSGRGGFTDTQYF. DNA for the CDR3: TGTGCCACCAGCAGTGGGCGGGGAGGTTTCACAGATACGCAGTATTTT.

This clonotype has more than one count but fewer than ten. The genes are TRBV15 and TRBJ1-2; D is uncertain. The ends were cut back, 0 bases at V and 3 bases at J, with 8 bases in the middle. CDR1 LNHNV and CDR2 YYDKDF come from the germline V gene (reference sequence). The CDR3 spans 14 residues. CDR3 loop: CATSREGGYYGYTF. The CDR3, as DNA: TGTGCCACCAGCAGAGAGGGCGGATACTATGGCTACACCTTC.

This clonotype was picked up a small number of times. This chain links TRBV12-3 or TRBV12-4 with TRBJ2-7, with D possibly TRBD2 on 5 matching bases. The V gene lost 5 bases and the J gene lost 7 bases, with 15 bases spanning the gap. This CDR3 is built from 13 residues. In DNA, the CDR3 is TGTGCCAGCAGTAACCCCGGGGTGGGGGAGCAGTACTTC. This codes for CASSNPGVGEQYF.

The genes are TRBV2 and TRBJ2-1; possibly TRBD1 or TRBD2 for D (5 bases each). Germline-derived CDR1 and CDR2 are SNHLY and FYNNEI. V lost 4 bases and J 4 bases, leaving 8 bases between the germline ends. The CDR3 totals 13 residues. CDR3 in amino acids: CASSVGPYNEQFF. The CDR3 nucleotides read TGTGCCAGCAGTGTGGGACCGTACAATGAGCAGTTCTTC.

The gene calls are TRBV5-4 and TRBJ2-3, with 11 bases identical to TRBD2. The germline V gene encodes CDR1 SGHNT and CDR2 YYREEE (reference sequence). Trimming removed 3 bases from V and 4 bases from J; junction bases left unmatched: 13. The CDR3 contains 18 residues. DNA of the CDR3: TGTGCCAGCAGCTCCGGCGGGCTACTAGCGGGAGCCGCAGATACGCAGTATTTT. Protein: CASSSGGLLAGAADTQYF.

The sample holds a few counts of this clonotype. Sequence at one end of the junction differs from germline and may be a read error. CDR3 amino acids: CAGSRGIYGYTF. In DNA form, the CDR3 reads TGTGCCGGCAGTAGGGGGATCTATGGCTACACCTTC. The chain combines TRBV6-1 with TRBJ1-2; tentatively, D is TRBD1 (6 bases). The length of the CDR3 is 12 residues. Germline loops: CDR1 MNHNS, CDR2 SASEGT.

The gene calls are TRBV6-2 or TRBV6-3 and TRBJ2-1; TRBD1 matches at 7 bases. The V gene's germline CDR1 is MNHEY and CDR2 SVGEGT. J gave up 0 bases and V 5 bases, and 4 bases lay outside the gene matches. The CDR3 runs 15 residues. In DNA, the CDR3 is TGTGCCAGCAGTATGGACAGGAGCTCCTACAATGAGCAGTTCTTC. This codes for CASSMDRSSYNEQFF.

The chain uses TRBV6-1 and TRBJ2-1; TRBD1 agrees at 11 bases. J gave up 6 bases and V 6 bases, and 10 bases lay outside the gene matches. From germline, CDR1 is MNHNS and CDR2 SASEGT. CDR3 length: 16 residues. CDR3 region: CASSPLPGTGGNEQFF. CDR3 bases: TGTGCCAGCAGCCCCCTCCCCGGGACAGGGGGCAATGAGCAGTTCTTC.

In DNA, the CDR3 is TGTGCCAGCAGTCGGACAGTAGGGGAGCAGTACTTC. Amino acid sequence: CASSRTVGEQYF. This chain connects TRBV6-2 or TRBV6-3 to TRBJ2-7; possibly TRBD1 for D (6 bases). CDR3 length: 12 amino acids. The V end was cut by 5 bases, the J end by 7 bases, with 12 bases between. The germline CDR1 and CDR2 sequences are MNHEY and SVGEGT.

V and J are TRBV7-3 and TRBJ2-1; TRBD2 agrees at 10 bases. CDR1 is SGHTA, CDR2 FQGTGA, per germline. This CDR3 contains 17 residues. After removal of 1 base from V and 4 bases from J, the junction contained 7 bases not matched to a gene. The chain's CDR3 is CASSLMGPGLAYNEQFF. The CDR3 DNA reads as TGTGCCAGCAGCTTAATGGGGCCGGGACTAGCGTACAATGAGCAGTTCTTC.

This chain joins TRBV15 and TRBJ2-1; TRBD1 matches 10 bases. The trim removed 5 bases at V and 8 bases at J, leaving 9 bases unmatched. The CDR3 sequence is 15 residues long. Looked up from germline, CDR1 is LNHNV and CDR2 is YYDKDF (reference sequence). The CDR3 DNA sequence: TGTGCCACCAGCGTGCGGGACAGGGGAGTTGATGAGCAGTTCTTC. It translates to CATSVRDRGVDEQFF.

The V and J genes are TRBV15 and TRBJ1-1, with unresolved D. CDR1 LNHNV and CDR2 YYDKDF come from the germline V gene (reference sequence). This CDR3 comprises 14 residues. Trimming took 1 base from V and 5 from J, leaving 11 bases between them. The CDR3: CATSRVGQETEAFF. In nucleotides, the CDR3 is TGTGCCACCAGCAGAGTAGGGCAGGAGACTGAAGCTTTCTTT.

This chain links TRBV7-9 with TRBJ2-3; possible D gene TRBD2, 6 bases. V gave up 7 bases and J gave up 1 base, with 6 bases separating them. Germline CDR1 is SEHNR and CDR2 is FQNEAQ (reference sequence). This CDR3 is built from 12 residues. This CDR3 is CASTSGTDTQYF. CDR3 DNA: TGTGCCAGCACTAGCGGCACAGATACGCAGTATTTT.

This rearrangement joins TRBV18 to TRBJ1-1, with D tentatively TRBD1 (5 bases). The CDR3 extends over 15 amino acids. The germline V gene encodes CDR1 KGHSH and CDR2 LQKENI. V lost 2 bases and J lost 2, with 12 bases in between. This CDR3 reads CASSPSRGGNTEAFF. The CDR3, as DNA: TGTGCCAGCTCACCATCGCGCGGGGGAAACACTGAAGCTTTCTTT.

This chain links TRBV2 with TRBJ1-6; no clear D gene. The germline V gene has CDR1 SNHLY and CDR2 FYNNEI. The CDR3 contains 15 residues. The V end was cut by 3 bases, the J end by 2 bases, with 8 bases between. CDR3 nucleotide sequence: TGTGCCAGCAGTGACGGAGTTACCTATAATTCACCCCTCCACTTT. This gives the protein CASSDGVTYNSPLHF. Based on the CDR3 plus reference TRBV2 and TRBJ1-6, the full variable domain is EPEVTQTPSHQVTQMGQEVILRCVPISNHLYFYWYRQILGQKVEFLVSFYNNEISEKSEIFDDQFSVERPDGSNFTLKIRSTKLEDSAMYFCASSDGVTYNSPLHFGNGTRLTVT.

The genes are TRBV18 and TRBJ2-5, with 7 bases fitting TRBD2. Germline-derived CDR1 and CDR2 are KGHSH and LQKENI. Trimming removed 1 base from V and 1 base from J; junction bases left unmatched: 0. The CDR3 covers 14 residues. The CDR3 DNA sequence: TGTGCCAGCTCACCACAGCGGGGCCAAGAGACCCAGTACTTC. Translating it yields CASSPQRGQETQYF.

This clonotype was recorded only once. CDR3 region: CASSIQAGRSSYNEQFF. CDR3 nucleotide sequence: TGTGCCAGCAGCATCCAAGCGGGAAGGAGCTCCTACAATGAGCAGTTCTTC. This chain joins TRBV7-3 and TRBJ2-1; 7 bases map to TRBD2. Germline V gives CDR1 SGHTA, CDR2 FQGTGA. The CDR3 sequence is 17 residues long. The ends lost 5 bases at V and 0 bases at J; junction bases unmatched: 10.

This chain joins TRBV27 and TRBJ2-1; 16 bases agree with TRBD2. Germline CDR1 and CDR2: MNHEY and SMNVEV (reference sequence). The CDR3 contains 22 residues. After removal of 1 base from V and 5 bases from J, the junction contained 17 bases not matched to a gene. This chain's CDR3 is CASSLWVKPGTSGRVSDNEQFF. The CDR3 DNA sequence: TGTGCCAGCAGTTTATGGGTGAAACCCGGGACTAGCGGGAGGGTAAGCGACAATGAGCAGTTCTTC.

The chain has TRBV5-1 and TRBJ1-1, with 9 bases identical to TRBD1. The CDR3 contains 15 residues. Per the germline V gene, CDR1 is SGHRS and CDR2 is YFSETQ. J lost 1 base, V lost 4 bases, and 5 bases had no gene match. The CDR3 here is CASSELQGANTEAFF. The CDR3 DNA reads TGCGCCAGCAGCGAATTACAGGGGGCGAACACTGAAGCTTTCTTT.

This clonotype occurred a few times. The chain recombines TRBV7-2 with TRBJ1-5; D unclear. V was clipped by 2 bases and J by 7 bases, with 6 bases between them. Germline lookup yields CDR1 SGHTA and CDR2 FQGNSA. CDR3 length equals 12 residues. CDR3 residues: CASSLRGQPQHF. CDR3 bases: TGTGCCAGCAGCTTAAGAGGGCAGCCCCAGCATTTT.

Details on this clonotype: This likely comes from a read error, as the CDR3 has no conserved phenylalanine or tryptophan at its end. This chain links TRBV28 with TRBJ1-5; 8 bases map to TRBD1. Per the germline V gene, CDR1 is MDHEN and CDR2 is SYDVKM. With V trimmed by 5 bases and J by 3 bases, 9 bases remained unmatched. This CDR3 contains 16 residues. CDR3 coding DNA: TGTGCCAGCAGTCCTATGACAGGGGAGGTCAATCAGCCCCAGCATCTT. Protein sequence: CASSPMTGEVNQPQHL.

This chain links TRBV20-1 with TRBJ1-6; no firm D call. CDR1 is DFQATT and CDR2 is SNEGSKA in the germline V gene (reference sequence). The CDR3 is 14 amino acids. Trimming took 3 bases from V and 1 from J, leaving 7 bases between them. Here the CDR3 DNA reads TGCAGTGCTAGTGTGGGTTCCTATAATTCACCCCTCCACTTT. It codes for CSASVGSYNSPLHF.

This chain joins TRBV6-1 and TRBJ2-5; D possibly matches TRBD1 or TRBD2 (5 bases each). Trimming took off 5 bases at V and 5 bases at J, with 12 bases between the two ends. CDR1 is MNHNS and CDR2 is SASEGT in the germline V gene. CDR3 size: 13 residues. The CDR3 nucleotides read TGTGCCAGCAGTTACGGGACCGGCGAGACCCAGTACTTC. Translating it yields CASSYGTGETQYF.

This clonotype was found a few times. The rearrangement uses TRBV10-3 and TRBJ1-1; 10 nucleotides line up with TRBD1. V gave up 2 bases and J gave up 7 bases; unmatched junction bases: 7. CDR1 and CDR2 from the germline V gene are ENHRY and SYGVKD. The CDR3 consists of 15 residues. This CDR3 reads CAISETRGQGVEAFF. The DNA for the CDR3 is TGTGCCATCAGTGAGACCAGAGGACAGGGGGTTGAAGCTTTCTTT.

The gene calls are TRBV19 and TRBJ2-5, with D perhaps being TRBD1 or TRBD2 (5 bases each). Germline V gene data show CDR1 as LNHDA and CDR2 as SQIVND (reference sequence). V gave up 6 bases and J gave up 2 bases, with 19 bases separating them. The CDR3 has 16 residues. The CDR3 DNA reads TGTGCCAGTAGGGGGACGGCCCGGGGCTATCAAGAGACCCAGTACTTC. This translates into CASRGTARGYQETQYF. Supplemented by reference TRBV19 and TRBJ2-5, the full variable domain reads DGGITQSPKYLFRKEGQNVTLSCEQNLNHDAMYWYRQDPGQGLRLIYYSQIVNDFQKGDIAEGYSVSREKKESFPLTVTSAQKNPTAFYLCASRGTARGYQETQYFGPGTRLLVL.

This clonotype has only a few counts. The rearrangement links TRBV6-5 to TRBJ2-1; D remains ambiguous. The CDR3 loop spans 16 amino acids. V lost 0 bases and J 3 bases, leaving 12 bases between the germline ends. Germline CDR1 and CDR2: MNHEY and SVGAGI. CDR3 loop: CASSYSMLFGYNEQFF. The CDR3 nucleotides are TGTGCCAGCAGTTACTCGATGCTTTTCGGCTACAATGAGCAGTTCTTC.

DNA for the CDR3: TGTGCCAGACGGGGTTTTAACAATCAGCCCCAGCATTTT. Its protein is CARRGFNNQPQHF. The chain joins TRBV21-1 to TRBJ1-5. TRBV21-1 is tagged as a pseudogene. The CDR3 is made up of 13 amino acids.

This clonotype was seen a handful of times. The chain recombines TRBV20-1 with TRBJ2-7; the match to TRBD2 covers 8 bases. Losses at the gene ends were 4 bases for V and 7 bases for J; bases not matched to a gene: 15. This CDR3 has 15 residues. Per germline, CDR1 DFQATT and CDR2 SNEGSKA (reference sequence). The CDR3 here is CSATHPREGRMEQYF. As DNA, the CDR3 is TGCAGTGCTACCCACCCCCGGGAGGGGCGTATGGAGCAGTACTTC.